The clone carrying this T cell receptor beta chain was seen more than once but under ten times. This sample is part of a study of T cells in Graves' hyperthyroidism and ophthalmopathy. Amplified TCR beta CDR3 regions came from RNA transcripts. TCR CDR3 underwent first-round RT-PCR with the HTBI primer set. TCRdb recomputed calls from the multiplex PCR reads with MiXCR, one row per CDR3 protein. Of roughly 700,000 distinct CDR3 sequences listed, roughly a sixth are singletons. The CDR3 loop spans 22 amino acids. The V segment lost 3 bases and the J segment 4 bases; nucleotides outside the gene matches: 22. Germline V lookup: CDR1 SGHRS, CDR2 YFSETQ.

Sequencing was carried out using blood. The source is a man aged 50 to 60 with Graves' hyperthyroidism. The J gene is TRBJ2-2, the V gene TRBV5-1, with 12 nucleotides matching TRBD2. CDR3 amino acids: CASSSPAGASSGRALGTGELFF. CDR3 nucleotides: TGCGCCAGCAGCTCCCCCGCCGGGGCCTCTAGCGGGAGGGCCCTCGGCACCGGGGAGCTGTTTTTT.